Below are 21 T cell receptor beta chains sequenced from a single sample in a study of PD-L1 blockade in urothelial cancer. Time point reported: pretreatment peripheral blood. TCRdb's table, derived via immunoSEQ multiplex PCR, lists solely in-frame clones and lacks some. The sample has 45,000 to 60,000 clones, 85% to 90% seen once. Sample: PBMCs, taken around atezolizumab (anti-PD-L1) treatment. These receptors all come from a man aged 65 to 85 with urothelial cancer.

The J gene is TRBJ1-3, the V gene TRBV30, with unresolved D. Trimming removed 0 bases at V and 1 base at J, with 13 bases between. The germline CDR1 and CDR2 sequences are GTSNPN and SVGIG (reference sequence). The length of the CDR3 is 16 residues. The CDR3 nucleotides are TGTGCCTGGAGTGTAGTGGGGAGGAAGTCTGGAAACACCATATATTTT. It encodes CAWSVVGRKSGNTIYF. The entire variable domain, with the rest obtained from reference TRBV30 and TRBJ1-3, is as follows: SQTIHQWPATLVQPVGSPLSLECTVEGTSNPNLYWYRQAAGRGLQLLFYSVGIGQISSEVPQNLSASRPQDRQFILSSKKLLLSDSGFYLCAWSVVGRKSGNTIYFGEGSWLTVV.

The chain employs TRBV6-1 and TRBJ1-4; no clear D gene. Trimming removed 6 bases at V and 4 bases at J, with 12 bases between. This CDR3 has 14 amino acids. CDR1 and CDR2 (germline): MNHNS, SASEGT. The CDR3 DNA sequence: TGTGCCAGCAGGTTTTTAGAGGATAATGAAAAACTGTTTTTT. It specifies CASRFLEDNEKLFF.

V usage is TRBV7-8 and J usage is TRBJ2-1, with D perhaps TRBD1 (6 bases). V dropped 5 bases and J dropped 1 base, with 12 bases sitting between them. Germline V gives CDR1 SGHVS, CDR2 FQNEAQ. The CDR3 has 15 amino acids. The CDR3 DNA follows: TGTGCCAGCAGCCTACAGGGATCTTCCTACAATGAGCAGTTCTTC. Translated, it gives CASSLQGSSYNEQFF.

V is TRBV18 and J is TRBJ2-2; D is unclear. Germline assignment: CDR1 KGHSH and CDR2 LQKENI. The CDR3 is 16 residues long. The germline V and J ends were trimmed by 6 bases and 0 bases, with 14 bases remaining between them. The CDR3 loop reads CASSPSRQSNTGELFF. Here the CDR3 DNA reads TGTGCCAGCTCCCCTAGTCGGCAATCGAACACCGGGGAGCTGTTTTTT.

The CDR3 loop reads CASSNPGTTSSYEQYF. The CDR3 coding sequence is TGTGCCAGCAGTAACCCCGGGACTACTAGCTCCTACGAGCAGTACTTC. The V call is TRBV6-4, the J call TRBJ2-7; TRBD2 matches 7 bases. V was clipped by 5 bases and J by 0 bases; unmatched bases: 10. Germline CDR1 and CDR2: MRHNA and SNTAGT. The CDR3 length is 16 residues.

This chain links TRBV6-6 with TRBJ1-5, with 9 positions matching TRBD1. The CDR3 extends over 16 amino acids. Germline V gene sequence: CDR1 MNHNY, CDR2 SVGAGI (reference sequence). V lost 5 bases and J lost 6; bases outside the gene matches: 11. CDR3 in amino acids: CASSTPDRGTIQPQHF. The CDR3 nucleotides are TGTGCCAGCAGTACCCCAGACAGGGGGACGATTCAGCCCCAGCATTTT.

V and J are TRBV6-5 and TRBJ2-2, with 7 bases fitting TRBD1. The V and J ends lost 4 bases and 4 bases, in that order; junction bases with no gene match: 6. There are 15 residues in the CDR3. CDR1 and CDR2 (germline): MNHEY, SVGAGI. The CDR3 sequence: CASSSTGAPTGELFF. DNA for the CDR3: TGTGCCAGCAGTTCCACAGGGGCCCCCACCGGGGAGCTGTTTTTT.

This clone came up a few times. This chain links TRBV29-1 with TRBJ1-1; 7 bases agree with TRBD1. After removal of 5 bases from V and 3 bases from J, the junction contained 6 bases not matched to a gene. The V gene's germline CDR1 is SQVTM and CDR2 ANQGSEA. The CDR3 runs to 13 residues. In nucleotides, the CDR3 is TGCAGCGTTTTCGGACAGGCGGACACTGAAGCTTTCTTT. Its translation is CSVFGQADTEAFF.

This chain links TRBV19 with TRBJ1-1; no clear D. Germline CDR1 and CDR2: LNHDA and SQIVND (reference sequence). V lost 4 bases, J lost 5 bases, and 20 bases lay in between. The CDR3 spans 16 residues. The CDR3 nucleotides read TGTGCCAGTAGTAGGGGAGGTGGGCGGATGGGGACTGAAGCTTTCTTT. Protein: CASSRGGGRMGTEAFF.

The chain recombines TRBV19 with TRBJ2-5; the match to TRBD2 covers 7 bases. The CDR3 covers 17 residues. V dropped 7 bases and J dropped 4; count of bases not matched to a gene: 18. Germline V gene lookup returns CDR1 LNHDA and CDR2 SQIVND (reference sequence). CDR3 region: CASTRWGGRSELETQYF. The CDR3 coding sequence is TGTGCCAGTACCAGGTGGGGCGGGAGAAGTGAGTTAGAGACCCAGTACTTC.

The V and J genes are TRBV29-1 and TRBJ2-5, with no clear D. V gave up 5 bases and J gave up 3 bases, with 4 bases separating them. This CDR3 contains 10 residues. Per germline, CDR1 SQVTM and CDR2 ANQGSEA. CDR3 DNA sequence: TGCAGCGTTTTCAAAGAGACCCAGTACTTC. Translating it yields CSVFKETQYF. The full variable domain, completed using reference TRBV29-1 and TRBJ2-5, is SAVISQKPSRDICQRGTSLTIQCQVDSQVTMMFWYRQQPGQSLTLIATANQGSEATYESGFVIDKFPISRPNLTFSTLTVSNMSPEDSSIYLCSVFKETQYFGPGTRLLVL.

This clone has just one count. The chain links TRBV5-4 to TRBJ2-2, with 8 bases that match TRBD1. The CDR3 covers 15 residues. Germline CDR1 is SGHNT and CDR2 is YYREEE (reference sequence). V lost 4 bases and J lost 1; bases outside the gene matches: 3. CDR3 region: CASSLGQGNTGELFF. The CDR3 region has the DNA TGTGCCAGCAGCCTCGGACAGGGGAACACCGGGGAGCTGTTTTTT. Together with reference TRBV5-4 and TRBJ2-2, the CDR3 gives the full variable domain: ETGVTQSPTHLIKTRGQQVTLRCSSQSGHNTVSWYQQALGQGPQFIFQYYREEENGRGNFPPRFSGLQFPNYSSELNVNALELDDSALYLCASSLGQGNTGELFFGEGSRLTVL.

The gene calls are TRBV11-2 and TRBJ2-2; 10 nucleotides agree with TRBD1. This CDR3 region has 17 residues. With V trimmed by 4 bases and J by 0 bases, 5 bases remained unmatched. Germline CDR1 and CDR2: SGHAT and FQNNGV. The CDR3 region has the DNA TGTGCCAGCAGCTGGCCGACAGGGGGCGCGAACACCGGGGAGCTGTTTTTT. Its translation is CASSWPTGGANTGELFF. Full variable domain (outside the CDR3, taken from reference TRBV11-2 and TRBJ2-2): EAGVAQSPRYKIIEKRQSVAFWCNPISGHATLYWYQQILGQGPKLLIQFQNNGVVDDSQLPKDRFSAERLKGVDSTLKIQPAKLEDSAVYLCASSWPTGGANTGELFFGEGSRLTVL.

This rearrangement joins TRBV20-1 to TRBJ2-1; TRBD2 agrees at 7 bases. There are 10 residues in the CDR3. Trimming took 7 bases from V and 8 from J; bases not matched to a gene: 2. CDR1 and CDR2 from the germline V gene are DFQATT and SNEGSKA (reference sequence). The CDR3 region is CSVGRDEQFF. CDR3 nucleotides: TGCAGTGTTGGGAGGGATGAGCAGTTCTTC.

The chain combines TRBV7-8 with TRBJ2-1, with 14 bases aligning to TRBD2. The CDR3 is made up of 17 amino acids. Germline assignment: CDR1 SGHVS and CDR2 FQNEAQ. V trimming: 0 bases; J trimming: 2 bases; junction bases outside the gene matches: 0. The CDR3 region is CASSLATSGRAYNEQFF. The CDR3 coding sequence is TGTGCCAGCAGCTTAGCGACTAGCGGGAGGGCCTACAATGAGCAGTTCTTC. Based on the CDR3 plus reference TRBV7-8 and TRBJ2-1, the full variable domain is GAGVSQSPRYKVAKRGQDVALRCDPISGHVSLFWYQQALGQGPEFLTYFQNEAQLDKSGLPSDRFFAERPEGSVSTLKIQRTQQEDSAVYLCASSLATSGRAYNEQFFGPGTRLTVL.

The genes are TRBV5-5 and TRBJ2-1, with 11 positions matching TRBD2. V was pared by 4 bases and J by 10 bases, with 13 bases of the junction left unmatched. Germline V gene lookup returns CDR1 SGHKS and CDR2 YYEKEE (reference sequence). CDR3 length equals 16 residues. The CDR3 sequence is CASSLNLAGGASEQFF. CDR3 coding DNA: TGTGCCAGCAGCCTCAACCTAGCGGGAGGAGCCTCCGAGCAGTTCTTC.

The chain joins TRBV11-2 to TRBJ2-7; 7 positions agree with TRBD1. Germline CDR1 and CDR2: SGHAT and FQNNGV. CDR3 length: 14 amino acids. The ends lost 1 base at V and 3 bases at J; junction bases unmatched: 3. CDR3 region: CASSLATGDYEQYF. CDR3 coding DNA: TGTGCCAGCAGCTTAGCTACAGGGGACTACGAGCAGTACTTC.

In its sample, this clone was seen once. This sequence joins TRBV9 and TRBJ2-3, with a tentative D call TRBD2 (5 bases). The ends were cut back, 0 bases at V and 2 bases at J, with 10 bases in the middle. The CDR3 length is 15 residues. Germline CDR1 reads SGDLS; CDR2 reads YYNGEE. CDR3 sequence (DNA): TGTGCCAGCAGCGTAGGGACGGACTTCACAGATACGCAGTATTTT. It codes for CASSVGTDFTDTQYF.

This clone was recorded only once. The chain employs TRBV9 and TRBJ2-1; the match to TRBD2 covers 8 bases. Trimming cost V 3 bases and J 5 bases; bases outside gene matches: 7. The CDR3 contains 15 residues. Germline V gives CDR1 SGDLS, CDR2 YYNGEE. The CDR3 DNA reads as TGTGCCAGCAGCGCGGGGGGGGGAGAGGACAATGAGCAGTTCTTC. Translation gives CASSAGGGEDNEQFF. Full variable domain (missing parts from reference TRBV9 and TRBJ2-1): DSGVTQTPKHLITATGQRVTLRCSPRSGDLSVYWYQQSLDQGLQFLIQYYNGEERAKGNILERFSAQQFPDLHSELNLSSLELGDSALYFCASSAGGGEDNEQFFGPGTRLTVL.

The chain joins TRBV10-2 to TRBJ2-7; TRBD2 matches at 9 bases. The CDR3 runs 13 residues. CDR1 is WSHSY, CDR2 SAAADI, per germline. The trim removed 7 bases at V and 7 bases at J, leaving 8 bases unmatched. The CDR3 region has the DNA TGCGCCAGCAAGGTAGCGGGAGACCAGGAGCAGTACTTC. Residues: CASKVAGDQEQYF.

This clone has a handful of counts. The V call is TRBV30, the J call TRBJ1-1; D call uncertain. Germline V gene sequence: CDR1 GTSNPN, CDR2 SVGIG (reference sequence). Between the trimmed V and J ends, which lost 2 bases and 11 bases, there was a span of 12 bases. The CDR3 length is 11 residues. CDR3 sequence reads: CAWSKTRNAFF. The CDR3 DNA sequence: TGTGCCTGGAGTAAAACGAGAAATGCTTTCTTT.